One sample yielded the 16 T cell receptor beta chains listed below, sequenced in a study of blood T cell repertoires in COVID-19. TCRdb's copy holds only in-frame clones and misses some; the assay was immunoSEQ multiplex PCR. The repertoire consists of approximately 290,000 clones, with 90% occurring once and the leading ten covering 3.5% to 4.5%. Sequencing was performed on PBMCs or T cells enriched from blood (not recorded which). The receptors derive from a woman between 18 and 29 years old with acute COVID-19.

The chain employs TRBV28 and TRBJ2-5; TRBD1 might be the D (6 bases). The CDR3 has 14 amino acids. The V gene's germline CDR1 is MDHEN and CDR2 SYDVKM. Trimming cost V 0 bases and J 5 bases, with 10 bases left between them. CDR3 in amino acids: CASSLWGAGETQYF. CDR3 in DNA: TGTGCCAGCAGTTTATGGGGGGCCGGTGAGACCCAGTACTTC.

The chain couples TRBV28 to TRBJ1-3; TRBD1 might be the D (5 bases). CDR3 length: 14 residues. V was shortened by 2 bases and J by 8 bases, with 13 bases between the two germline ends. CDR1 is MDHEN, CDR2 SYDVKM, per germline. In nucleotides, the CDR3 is TGTGCCAGCAGTTTAGAGCAGGGTGAGGACACCATATATTTT. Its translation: CASSLEQGEDTIYF.

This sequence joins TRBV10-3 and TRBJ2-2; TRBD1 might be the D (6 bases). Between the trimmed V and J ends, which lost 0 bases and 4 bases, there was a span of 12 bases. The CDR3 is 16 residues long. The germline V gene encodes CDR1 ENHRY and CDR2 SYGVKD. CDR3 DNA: TGTGCCATCAGTGAGTCAACAGGGAGAGGCACCGGGGAGCTGTTTTTT. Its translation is CAISESTGRGTGELFF.

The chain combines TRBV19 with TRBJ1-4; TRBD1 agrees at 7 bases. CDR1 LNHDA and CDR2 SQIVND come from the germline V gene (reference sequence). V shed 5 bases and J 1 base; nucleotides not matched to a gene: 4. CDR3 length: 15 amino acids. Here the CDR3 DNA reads TGTGCCAGTAGTGGGAGACAGGGAACTAATGAAAAACTGTTTTTT. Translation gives CASSGRQGTNEKLFF. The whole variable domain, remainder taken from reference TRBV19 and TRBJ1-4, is DGGITQSPKYLFRKEGQNVTLSCEQNLNHDAMYWYRQDPGQGLRLIYYSQIVNDFQKGDIAEGYSVSREKKESFPLTVTSAQKNPTAFYLCASSGRQGTNEKLFFGSGTQLSVL.

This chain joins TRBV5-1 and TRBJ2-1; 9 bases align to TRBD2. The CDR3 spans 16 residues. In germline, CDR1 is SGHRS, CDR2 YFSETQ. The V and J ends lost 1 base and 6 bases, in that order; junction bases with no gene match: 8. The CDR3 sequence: CASSLLGGRAGNEQFF. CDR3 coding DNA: TGCGCCAGCAGCTTGTTAGGCGGGAGGGCCGGCAATGAGCAGTTCTTC.

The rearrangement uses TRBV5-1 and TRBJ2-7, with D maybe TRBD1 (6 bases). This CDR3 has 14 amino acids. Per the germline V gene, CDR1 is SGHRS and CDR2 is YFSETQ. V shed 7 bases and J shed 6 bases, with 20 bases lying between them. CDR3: CASRLRDRPTEQYF. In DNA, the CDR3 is TGCGCCAGCCGCCTCCGAGACAGGCCCACCGAGCAGTACTTC. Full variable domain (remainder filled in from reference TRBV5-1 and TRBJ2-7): KAGVTQTPRYLIKTRGQQVTLSCSPISGHRSVSWYQQTPGQGLQFLFEYFSETQRNKGNFPGRFSGRQFSNSRSEMNVSTLELGDSALYLCASRLRDRPTEQYFGPGTRLTVT.

The CDR3 bases are TGTGCCAGTAGTATAGTCAGTCCGGGTTCTGGCAGTGATGGCTACACCTTC. Amino acid sequence: CASSIVSPGSGSDGYTF. The chain is built from TRBV19 and TRBJ1-2; D remains unclear. The CDR3 is 17 amino acids. CDR1 and CDR2 from the germline V gene are LNHDA and SQIVND (reference sequence). Trimming took 1 base from V and 6 from J, leaving 21 bases between them.

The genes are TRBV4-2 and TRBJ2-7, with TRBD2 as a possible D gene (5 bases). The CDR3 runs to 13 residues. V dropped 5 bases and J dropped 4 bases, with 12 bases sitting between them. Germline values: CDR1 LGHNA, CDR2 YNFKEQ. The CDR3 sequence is CASSSDPGYEQYF. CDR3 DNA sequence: TGTGCCAGCAGCAGCGACCCGGGGTACGAGCAGTACTTC.

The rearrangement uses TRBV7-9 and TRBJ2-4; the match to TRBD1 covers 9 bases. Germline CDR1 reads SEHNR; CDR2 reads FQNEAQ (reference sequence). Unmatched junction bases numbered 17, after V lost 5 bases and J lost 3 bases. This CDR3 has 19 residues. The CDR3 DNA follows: TGTGCCAGCAGCCCATGGGTGGGGACAGGGACCTTAATCAAAAACATTCAGTACTTC. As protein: CASSPWVGTGTLIKNIQYF.

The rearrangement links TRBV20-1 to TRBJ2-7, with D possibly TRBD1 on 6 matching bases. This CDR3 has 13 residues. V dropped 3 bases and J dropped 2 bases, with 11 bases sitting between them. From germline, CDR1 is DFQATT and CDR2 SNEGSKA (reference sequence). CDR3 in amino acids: CSASLTGTYEQYF. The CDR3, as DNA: TGCAGTGCTAGTTTGACAGGAACCTACGAGCAGTACTTC.

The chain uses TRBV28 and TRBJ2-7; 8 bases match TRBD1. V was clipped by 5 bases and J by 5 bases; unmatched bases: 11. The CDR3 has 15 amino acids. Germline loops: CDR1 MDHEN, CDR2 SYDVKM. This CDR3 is CASSNPPGGIHEQYF. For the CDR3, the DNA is TGTGCCAGCAGTAATCCTCCAGGGGGCATCCACGAGCAGTACTTC.

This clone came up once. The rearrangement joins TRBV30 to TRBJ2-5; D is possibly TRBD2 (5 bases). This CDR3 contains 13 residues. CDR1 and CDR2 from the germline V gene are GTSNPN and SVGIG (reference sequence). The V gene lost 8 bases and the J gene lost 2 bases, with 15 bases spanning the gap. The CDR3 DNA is TGTGCCGCCACCGGACGGGATCAAGAGACCCAGTACTTC. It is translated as CAATGRDQETQYF.

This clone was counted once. CDR3 residues: CASSLPTGAYNQPQHF. CDR3 in DNA: TGTGCCAGTAGCCTCCCTACAGGGGCGTACAATCAGCCCCAGCATTTT. The gene calls are TRBV19 and TRBJ1-5, with 7 nucleotides matching TRBD1. The CDR3 contains 16 residues. Trimming took 6 bases from V and 3 from J; bases not matched to a gene: 11. Germline values: CDR1 LNHDA, CDR2 SQIVND (reference sequence).

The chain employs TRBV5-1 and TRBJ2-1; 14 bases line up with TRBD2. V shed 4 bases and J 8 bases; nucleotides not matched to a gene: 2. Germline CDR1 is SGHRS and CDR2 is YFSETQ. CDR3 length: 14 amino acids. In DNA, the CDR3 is TGCGCCAGCAGCGGGACTAGCGGGAGTGATGAGCAGTTCTTC. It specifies CASSGTSGSDEQFF.

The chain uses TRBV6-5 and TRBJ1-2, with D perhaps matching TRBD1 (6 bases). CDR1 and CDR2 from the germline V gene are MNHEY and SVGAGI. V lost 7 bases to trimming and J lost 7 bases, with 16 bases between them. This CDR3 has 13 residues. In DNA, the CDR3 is TGTGCCAGCATAGCGGGGGCGTCCTCTGGCTACACCTTC. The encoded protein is CASIAGASSGYTF.

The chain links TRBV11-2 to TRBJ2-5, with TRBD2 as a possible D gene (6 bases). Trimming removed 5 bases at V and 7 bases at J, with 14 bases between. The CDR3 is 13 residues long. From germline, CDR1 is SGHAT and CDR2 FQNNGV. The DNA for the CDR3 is TGTGCCAGCAGCCCGGACTACCCTGGGACCCAGTACTTC. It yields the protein CASSPDYPGTQYF.